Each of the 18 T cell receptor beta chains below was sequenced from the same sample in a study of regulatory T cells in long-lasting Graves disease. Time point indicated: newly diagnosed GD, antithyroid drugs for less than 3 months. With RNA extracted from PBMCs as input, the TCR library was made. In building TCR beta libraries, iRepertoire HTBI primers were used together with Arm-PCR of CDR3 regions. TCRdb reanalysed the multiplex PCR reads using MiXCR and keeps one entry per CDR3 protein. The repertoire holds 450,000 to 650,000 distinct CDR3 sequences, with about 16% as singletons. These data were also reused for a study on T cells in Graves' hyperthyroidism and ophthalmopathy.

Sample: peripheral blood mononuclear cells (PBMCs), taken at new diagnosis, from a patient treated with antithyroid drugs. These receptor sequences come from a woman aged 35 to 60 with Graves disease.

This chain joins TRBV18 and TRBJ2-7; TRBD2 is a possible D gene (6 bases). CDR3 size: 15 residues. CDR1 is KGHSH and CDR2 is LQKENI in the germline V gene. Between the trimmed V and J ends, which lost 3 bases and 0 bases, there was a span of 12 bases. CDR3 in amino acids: CASSPGGVNSYEQYF. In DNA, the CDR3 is TGTGCCAGCTCACCGGGAGGCGTTAACTCCTACGAGCAGTACTTC.

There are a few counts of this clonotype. The CDR3: CASSLSSAQPQHF. In nucleotides, the CDR3 is TGTGCCAGCAGCTTAAGTTCGGCCCAGCCCCAGCATTTT. The chain joins TRBV7-6 to TRBJ1-5; D is undetermined. V was shortened by 2 bases and J by 7 bases, with 9 bases between the two germline ends. CDR1 and CDR2 (germline): SGHVS, FNYEAQ. This CDR3 comprises 13 residues.

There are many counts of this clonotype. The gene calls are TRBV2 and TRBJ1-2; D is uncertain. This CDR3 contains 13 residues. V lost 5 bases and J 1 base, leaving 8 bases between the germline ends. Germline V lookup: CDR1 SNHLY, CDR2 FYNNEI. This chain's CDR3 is CASSLDLNYGYTF. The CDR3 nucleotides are TGTGCCAGCAGTCTGGACCTTAACTATGGCTACACCTTC.

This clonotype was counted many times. The CDR3 sequence: CASSFLGDLMVSNQPQHF. Written as DNA, the CDR3 is TGTGCCAGCAGTTTTTTGGGCGATCTAATGGTTAGCAATCAGCCCCAGCATTTT. The V call is TRBV12-3 or TRBV12-4, the J call TRBJ1-5; D unresolved. This CDR3 is built from 18 residues. Trimming pared 3 bases from V and 0 bases from J, leaving 18 bases between.

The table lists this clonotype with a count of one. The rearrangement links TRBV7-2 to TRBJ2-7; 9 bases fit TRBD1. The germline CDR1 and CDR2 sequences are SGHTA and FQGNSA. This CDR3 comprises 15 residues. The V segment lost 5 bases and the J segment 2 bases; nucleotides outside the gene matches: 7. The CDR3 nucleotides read TGTGCCAGCAGCGCTTACAGGGGGCCCCCCTACGAGCAGTACTTC. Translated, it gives CASSAYRGPPYEQYF.

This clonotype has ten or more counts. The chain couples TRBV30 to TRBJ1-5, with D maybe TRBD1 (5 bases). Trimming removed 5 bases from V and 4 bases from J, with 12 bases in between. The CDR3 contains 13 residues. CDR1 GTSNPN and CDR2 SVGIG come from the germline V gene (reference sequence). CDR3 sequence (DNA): TGTGCCTGGGCGAGGGACGGTAATCAGCCCCAGCATTTT. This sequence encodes CAWARDGNQPQHF.

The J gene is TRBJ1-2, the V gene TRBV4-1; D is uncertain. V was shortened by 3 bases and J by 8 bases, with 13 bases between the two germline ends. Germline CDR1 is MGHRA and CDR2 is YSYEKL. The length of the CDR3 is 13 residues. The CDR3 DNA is TGCGCCAGCAGCCAGCTGATAGCGGGGGGCTACACCTTC. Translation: CASSQLIAGGYTF.

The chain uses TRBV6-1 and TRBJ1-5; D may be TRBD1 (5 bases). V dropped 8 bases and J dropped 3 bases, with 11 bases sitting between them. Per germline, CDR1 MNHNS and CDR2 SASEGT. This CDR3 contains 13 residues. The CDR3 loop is CASQRGNNQPQHF. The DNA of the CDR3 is TGTGCCAGCCAACGGGGGAACAATCAGCCCCAGCATTTT.

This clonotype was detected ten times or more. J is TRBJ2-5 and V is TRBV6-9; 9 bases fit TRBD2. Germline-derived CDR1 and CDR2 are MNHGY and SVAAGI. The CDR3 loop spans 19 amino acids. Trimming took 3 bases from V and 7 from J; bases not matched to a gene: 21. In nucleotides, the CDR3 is TGTGCCAGCAGTTACCCGGACGTCTCTGGCGGGGGGGGACGGTGGACCCAGTACTTC. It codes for CASSYPDVSGGGGRWTQYF.

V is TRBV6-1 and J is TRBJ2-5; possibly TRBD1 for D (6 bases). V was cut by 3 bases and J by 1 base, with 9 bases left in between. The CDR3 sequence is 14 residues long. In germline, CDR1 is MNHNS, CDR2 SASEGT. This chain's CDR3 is CASSEQGFQETQYF. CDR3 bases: TGTGCCAGCAGTGAGCAGGGGTTCCAAGAGACCCAGTACTTC.

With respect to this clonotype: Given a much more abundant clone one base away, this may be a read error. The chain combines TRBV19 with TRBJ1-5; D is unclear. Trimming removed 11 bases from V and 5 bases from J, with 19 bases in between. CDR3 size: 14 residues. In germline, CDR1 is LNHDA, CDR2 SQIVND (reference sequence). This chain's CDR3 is CALGTGSGDQPQHF. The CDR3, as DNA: TGTGCCCTGGGCACGGGTAGTGGCGATCAGCCCCAGCATTTT.

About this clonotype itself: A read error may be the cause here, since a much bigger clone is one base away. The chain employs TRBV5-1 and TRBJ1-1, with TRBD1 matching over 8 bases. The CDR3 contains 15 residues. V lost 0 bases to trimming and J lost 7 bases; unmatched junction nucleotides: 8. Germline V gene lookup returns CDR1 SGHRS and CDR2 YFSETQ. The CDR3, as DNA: TGCGCCAGCAGCTTGGCGACAGGGGCCGTGCATGAAGCTTTCTTT. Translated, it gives CASSLATGAVHEAFF.

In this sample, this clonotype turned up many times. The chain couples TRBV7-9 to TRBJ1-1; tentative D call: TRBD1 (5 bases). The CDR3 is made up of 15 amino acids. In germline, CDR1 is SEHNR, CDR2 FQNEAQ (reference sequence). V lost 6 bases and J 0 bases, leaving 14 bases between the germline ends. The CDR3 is CASRPSGVMNTEAFF. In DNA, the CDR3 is TGTGCCAGCAGACCGTCGGGGGTCATGAACACTGAAGCTTTCTTT.

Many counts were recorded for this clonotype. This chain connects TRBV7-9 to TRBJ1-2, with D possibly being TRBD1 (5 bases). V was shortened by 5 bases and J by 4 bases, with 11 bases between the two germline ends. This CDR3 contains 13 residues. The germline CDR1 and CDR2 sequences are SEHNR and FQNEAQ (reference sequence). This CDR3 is CASSQQEPYGYTF. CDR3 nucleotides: TGTGCCAGCAGCCAACAGGAGCCCTATGGCTACACCTTC.

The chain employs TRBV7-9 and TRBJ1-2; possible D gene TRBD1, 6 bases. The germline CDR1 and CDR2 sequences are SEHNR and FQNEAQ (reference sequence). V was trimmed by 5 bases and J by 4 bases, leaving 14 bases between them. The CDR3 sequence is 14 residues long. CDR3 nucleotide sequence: TGTGCCAGCAGCCCGGAGGGAGGGGGCTATGGCTACACCTTC. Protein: CASSPEGGGYGYTF.

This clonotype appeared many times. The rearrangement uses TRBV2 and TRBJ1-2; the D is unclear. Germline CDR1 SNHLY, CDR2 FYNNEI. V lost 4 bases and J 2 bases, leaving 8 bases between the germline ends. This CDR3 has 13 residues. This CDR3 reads CASSVAGNYGYTF. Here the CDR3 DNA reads TGTGCCAGCAGTGTAGCCGGGAACTATGGCTACACCTTC.

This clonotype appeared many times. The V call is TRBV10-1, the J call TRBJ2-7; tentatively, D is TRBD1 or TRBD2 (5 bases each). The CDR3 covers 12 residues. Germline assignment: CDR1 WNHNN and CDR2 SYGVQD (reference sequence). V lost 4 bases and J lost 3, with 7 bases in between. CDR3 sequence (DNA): TGCGCCAGCAGTGGGGACCTCTACGAGCAGTACTTC. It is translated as CASSGDLYEQYF.

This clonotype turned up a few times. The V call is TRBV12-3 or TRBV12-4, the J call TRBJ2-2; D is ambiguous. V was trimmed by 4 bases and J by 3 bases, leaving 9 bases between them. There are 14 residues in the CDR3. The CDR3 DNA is TGTGCCAGCAGTTCGAAGGGATACACCGGGGAGCTGTTTTTT. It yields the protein CASSSKGYTGELFF.